These 22 T cell receptor beta chains share one sample of origin, sequenced in a study of blood T cell repertoires in COVID-19. Repertoires were generated with immunoSEQ multiplex PCR, while TCRdb's copy carries only in-frame clones and drops some. The sample gives approximately 190,000 clones, 70% to 90% of which show up once; about 6.8% is in the top ten. The sequencing input was peripheral blood. These receptors were obtained from a woman aged 40 to 49 who had recovered from COVID-19.

This chain connects TRBV15 to TRBJ1-1, with 7 bases matching TRBD1. Looked up from germline, CDR1 is LNHNV and CDR2 is YYDKDF (reference sequence). Trimming removed 8 bases from V and 6 bases from J; junction bases left unmatched: 3. The CDR3 spans 11 residues. CDR3 in DNA: TGTGCCACCCGGGGGACAGCTGAAGCTTTCTTT. It codes for CATRGTAEAFF.

DNA for the CDR3: TGTGCCAGCAGACCGTACAGGGGCCGAAGGGCTTTCTTT. Translation gives CASRPYRGRRAFF. This chain uses TRBV14 with TRBJ1-1; TRBD1 agrees at 7 bases. The CDR3 length is 13 residues. With 6 bases clipped from V and 11 bases from J, the junction kept 12 bases outside the gene matches. CDR1 and CDR2 (germline): SGHDN, FVKESK.

The chain uses TRBV18 and TRBJ2-2; D gene unclear. V dropped 0 bases and J dropped 5 bases, with 13 bases sitting between them. Per the germline V gene, CDR1 is KGHSH and CDR2 is LQKENI. The CDR3 covers 16 residues. The DNA of the CDR3 is TGTGCCAGCTCACCACCCAGCGTGCGATCGACCGGGGAGCTGTTTTTT. Residues: CASSPPSVRSTGELFF. The whole variable domain, remainder taken from reference TRBV18 and TRBJ2-2, is NAGVMQNPRHLVRRRGQEARLRCSPMKGHSHVYWYRQLPEEGLKFMVYLQKENIIDESGMPKERFSAEFPKEGPSILRIQQVVRGDSAAYFCASSPPSVRSTGELFFGEGSRLTVL.

This chain connects TRBV6-2 or TRBV6-3 to TRBJ2-1; the D gene is possibly TRBD1 (6 bases). Germline V lookup: CDR1 MNHEY, CDR2 SVGEGT. This CDR3 contains 15 residues. V gave up 5 bases and J gave up 0 bases, with 11 bases separating them. The CDR3 loop is CASSPGQSSYNEQFF. The CDR3 nucleotides are TGTGCCAGCAGTCCCGGACAGAGCTCCTACAATGAGCAGTTCTTC.

This clone showed up just a few times. The chain couples TRBV5-6 to TRBJ2-3; 12 bases align to TRBD2. The CDR3 is 17 residues long. CDR1 is SGHDT and CDR2 is YYEEEE in the germline V gene. V shed 4 bases, J shed 3 bases, and the junction held 9 bases outside the gene matches. CDR3 protein: CASSVGTSGLRTDTQYF. DNA for the CDR3: TGTGCCAGCAGCGTCGGGACTAGCGGGCTTAGGACAGATACGCAGTATTTT.

The chain is built from TRBV30 and TRBJ1-4, with TRBD1 matching 9 bases. V lost 2 bases and J lost 7; bases outside the gene matches: 17. The CDR3 is 18 residues long. Germline CDR1 is GTSNPN and CDR2 is SVGIG (reference sequence). The CDR3 protein is CAWSWTGAGLGWAEKLFF. The CDR3 DNA reads as TGTGCCTGGAGTTGGACAGGGGCAGGACTTGGTTGGGCTGAAAAACTGTTTTTT.

J is TRBJ2-7 and V is TRBV6-6; 15 bases are shared with TRBD2. The CDR3 covers 14 residues. Germline V gene lookup returns CDR1 MNHNY and CDR2 SVGAGI (reference sequence). V gave up 10 bases and J gave up 6 bases; unmatched junction bases: 7. This chain's CDR3 is CATGLAGGPSEQYF. DNA of the CDR3: TGTGCCACCGGACTAGCGGGAGGGCCCAGCGAGCAGTACTTC.

The J gene is TRBJ2-1, the V gene TRBV7-2; D remains unclear. V gave up 2 bases and J gave up 4 bases, with 6 bases separating them. The length of the CDR3 is 13 residues. Germline V gene sequence: CDR1 SGHTA, CDR2 FQGNSA. The CDR3 sequence is CASSLLLYNEQFF. In nucleotides, the CDR3 is TGTGCCAGCAGCTTATTATTATACAATGAGCAGTTCTTC.

The V call is TRBV7-3, the J call TRBJ2-5; tentatively, D is TRBD1 (8 bases). The germline V gene encodes CDR1 SGHTA and CDR2 FQGTGA. The CDR3 extends over 15 amino acids. V was shortened by 5 bases and J by 5 bases, with 18 bases between the two germline ends. CDR3 in amino acids: CASSPQTGEGETQYF. Here the CDR3 DNA reads TGTGCCAGCAGCCCGCAGACAGGGGAGGGGGAGACCCAGTACTTC.

The chain couples TRBV30 to TRBJ2-5; D possibly corresponds to TRBD2 (6 bases). The germline gives CDR1 GTSNPN, CDR2 SVGIG (reference sequence). Trimming removed 5 bases at V and 5 bases at J, with 15 bases between. The CDR3 runs to 13 residues. The DNA for the CDR3 is TGTGCCTGGGAACGCAGCGGGTTGGAGACCCAGTACTTC. Residues: CAWERSGLETQYF. The complete variable domain, with remaining parts taken from reference TRBV30 and TRBJ2-5, reads SQTIHQWPATLVQPVGSPLSLECTVEGTSNPNLYWYRQAAGRGLQLLFYSVGIGQISSEVPQNLSASRPQDRQFILSSKKLLLSDSGFYLCAWERSGLETQYFGPGTRLLVL.

Concerning this clone itself: Sequence at one end of the junction differs from germline and may be a read error. The rearrangement uses TRBV7-9 and TRBJ2-3; D is perhaps TRBD2 (6 bases). The germline CDR1 and CDR2 sequences are SEHNR and FQNEAQ (reference sequence). The CDR3 is made up of 13 amino acids. The CDR3 DNA reads TGTGCCAGCAGCTTAGAGGGACGGGAGAGCCTCAATTTT. Amino acid sequence: CASSLEGRESLNF.

DNA of the CDR3: TGTGCCAGCAGCCCCAGGGGGAAGAGCACTGAAGCTTTCTTT. It yields the protein CASSPRGKSTEAFF. V is TRBV5-8 and J is TRBJ1-1; 7 bases map to TRBD1. V lost 4 bases and J lost 4; bases outside the gene matches: 7. The length of the CDR3 is 14 residues. Germline assignment: CDR1 SGHTS and CDR2 YDEGEE.

This clone was observed a few times. The rearrangement links TRBV20-1 to TRBJ1-3; D gene unclear. The ends were cut back, 3 bases at V and 2 bases at J, with 8 bases in the middle. Germline values: CDR1 DFQATT, CDR2 SNEGSKA (reference sequence). The CDR3 runs to 13 residues. The CDR3 loop reads CSASPGAGNTIYF. In DNA form, the CDR3 reads TGCAGTGCTAGTCCCGGAGCTGGAAACACCATATATTTT.

This sequence joins TRBV19 and TRBJ1-2; 7 nucleotides line up with TRBD1. The CDR3 runs to 17 residues. Germline CDR1 is LNHDA and CDR2 is SQIVND (reference sequence). With V trimmed by 2 bases and J by 2 bases, 11 bases remained unmatched. Here the CDR3 reads CASSIKLDRQRNYGYTF. The DNA for the CDR3 is TGTGCCAGTAGTATAAAATTGGACAGGCAGAGAAACTATGGCTACACCTTC.

V usage is TRBV24-1 and J usage is TRBJ2-1; 12 bases are a match to TRBD2. With 4 bases clipped from V and 7 bases from J, the junction kept 4 bases outside the gene matches. The CDR3 covers 15 residues. Germline CDR1 is KGHDR and CDR2 is SFDVKD. The CDR3 loop reads CATSDSGTSGNEQFF. The DNA for the CDR3 is TGTGCCACCAGTGACTCCGGGACTAGCGGGAATGAGCAGTTCTTC.

V is TRBV27 and J is TRBJ1-5; D remains ambiguous. The germline V gene has CDR1 MNHEY and CDR2 SMNVEV (reference sequence). V lost 5 bases, J lost 9 bases, and 14 bases lay in between. This CDR3 spans 13 amino acids. The CDR3 DNA sequence: TGTGCCAGCAGTCACGCCGGGTATCTGCCCCAGCATTTT. This encodes CASSHAGYLPQHF.

This rearrangement joins TRBV6-1 to TRBJ2-7; tentative D call: TRBD1 (6 bases). Looked up from germline, CDR1 is MNHNS and CDR2 is SASEGT. The CDR3 consists of 13 residues. V was pared by 1 base and J by 6 bases, with 10 bases between. The CDR3 is CASSEVDRREQYF. The CDR3 DNA reads TGTGCCAGCAGTGAAGTCGACAGGCGCGAGCAGTACTTC.

The chain links TRBV23-1 to TRBJ2-1; 13 positions agree with TRBD2. TRBV23-1 is known as an ORF, though its function is uncertain. The CDR3 runs to 16 residues. Trimming cost V 2 bases and J 4 bases; bases outside gene matches: 2. CDR3 sequence (DNA): TGCGCCAGCAGTCAAAGACTAGCGGGAGGATACAATGAGCAGTTCTTC. It codes for CASSQRLAGGYNEQFF.

The V call is TRBV5-4, the J call TRBJ1-2; D may be TRBD1 (6 bases). V gave up 3 bases and J gave up 7 bases, with 13 bases separating them. Germline CDR1 reads SGHNT; CDR2 reads YYREEE (reference sequence). This CDR3 has 13 amino acids. For the CDR3, the DNA is TGTGCCAGCAGCTCCTACAGGGCGCTTGGCTACACCTTC. Its translation: CASSSYRALGYTF.

V usage is TRBV19 and J usage is TRBJ2-1; the D gene is possibly TRBD2 (5 bases). V lost 6 bases to trimming and J lost 5 bases, with 17 bases between them. Germline assignment: CDR1 LNHDA and CDR2 SQIVND (reference sequence). The CDR3 loop spans 15 amino acids. The CDR3 nucleotides are TGTGCCAGTAGCGCTGAGGGTAAAAGGCACAATGAGCAGTTCTTC. It is translated as CASSAEGKRHNEQFF.

The rearrangement links TRBV5-1 to TRBJ2-7; tentative D call: TRBD2 (6 bases). The CDR3 extends over 14 amino acids. Germline V gene data show CDR1 as SGHRS and CDR2 as YFSETQ. Trimming left V 0 bases short and J 7 bases short, with 14 bases between. The CDR3 protein is CASSLDPGAGEQYF. The CDR3 region has the DNA TGCGCCAGCAGCTTGGATCCGGGAGCGGGTGAGCAGTACTTC.

This clone was detected a few times. V and J are TRBV2 and TRBJ2-1; D is undetermined. Trimming pared 1 base from V and 6 bases from J, leaving 10 bases between. Germline CDR1 SNHLY, CDR2 FYNNEI. The CDR3 runs to 14 residues. The CDR3 nucleotides are TGTGCCAGCAGTGAAGGGAACGAGGTCAATGAGCAGTTCTTC. Translating it yields CASSEGNEVNEQFF.